Listed here are 27 T cell receptor beta chains from one sample, sequenced in a study of T cell responses to AZD1222 COVID-19 vaccine. Libraries were prepared by immunoSEQ multiplex PCR; TCRdb keeps only in-frame clonotypes and omits some of them. The table lists 80,000 to 95,000 clones, just under 90% of them singletons. The sequencing used peripheral blood, collected on day 0 of MenACWY control vaccination. The receptors come from an adult in good health.

This sequence joins TRBV11-2 and TRBJ2-7, with a weak D call TRBD2 (6 bases). CDR1 and CDR2 (germline): SGHAT, FQNNGV. V dropped 0 bases and J dropped 3 bases, with 9 bases sitting between them. The CDR3 is made up of 14 amino acids. The CDR3 coding sequence is TGTGCCAGCAGCTTAGATCTGACTAGCTACGAGCAGTACTTC. This codes for CASSLDLTSYEQYF.

This chain links TRBV19 with TRBJ1-5; 11 nucleotides align to TRBD1. From germline, CDR1 is LNHDA and CDR2 SQIVND (reference sequence). The CDR3 spans 15 residues. V trimming: 10 bases; J trimming: 0 bases; junction bases outside the gene matches: 5. The CDR3 sequence: CATGQGVNSNQPQHF. The DNA for the CDR3 is TGTGCCACGGGACAGGGGGTGAATAGCAATCAGCCCCAGCATTTT.

On this clone: A junction end diverges from the germline sequence, so it may reflect a read error. V usage is TRBV5-6 and J usage is TRBJ2-7; unclear D gene. CDR1 and CDR2 (germline): SGHDT, YYEEEE. This CDR3 has 11 residues. The CDR3 sequence is CASSSRTLQTF. For the CDR3, the DNA is TGTGCCAGCAGCTCTCGGACCCTTCAAACCTTC.

This clone was recorded once. The chain links TRBV3-1 (or the pseudogene TRBV3-2) to TRBJ1-2; no clear D gene. Germline V gives CDR1 LGHDT, CDR2 YNNKEL (reference sequence). The CDR3 runs 14 residues. V lost 0 bases to trimming and J lost 8 bases, with 13 bases between them. This CDR3 reads CASSQETRGRGYTF. The CDR3 DNA is TGTGCCAGCAGCCAAGAGACCCGCGGCCGAGGCTACACCTTC.

This clone was seen just once. This chain connects TRBV2 to TRBJ1-2; TRBD1 is a possible D gene (6 bases). The germline gives CDR1 SNHLY, CDR2 FYNNEI. The CDR3 is made up of 14 amino acids. Trimming removed 7 bases at V and 6 bases at J, with 18 bases between. The CDR3 DNA sequence: TGTGCCAGCAACCCTCTGGACAGTGTTGATGGCTACACCTTC. Its protein product is CASNPLDSVDGYTF. The full variable domain, in which reference TRBV2 and TRBJ1-2 provide the parts outside the CDR3, is EPEVTQTPSHQVTQMGQEVILRCVPISNHLYFYWYRQILGQKVEFLVSFYNNEISEKSEIFDDQFSVERPDGSNFTLKIRSTKLEDSAMYFCASNPLDSVDGYTFGSGTRLTVV.

The rearrangement uses TRBV5-4 and TRBJ2-3; D might be TRBD1 or TRBD2, each matching 5 bases. The length of the CDR3 is 15 residues. V lost 4 bases, J lost 1 base, and 13 bases lay in between. Germline V gives CDR1 SGHNT, CDR2 YYREEE (reference sequence). CDR3: CASSGDGGGTDTQYF. The CDR3 DNA follows: TGTGCCAGCAGCGGGGACGGCGGAGGCACAGATACGCAGTATTTT.

CDR3 sequence (DNA): TGCGCCAGCAGCTTGGACGACCTCACAGATACGCAGTATTTT. It encodes CASSLDDLTDTQYF. The chain uses TRBV5-1 and TRBJ2-3; D is undetermined. CDR1 and CDR2 (germline): SGHRS, YFSETQ. The V gene lost 0 bases and the J gene lost 2 bases, with 7 bases spanning the gap. The CDR3 is 14 amino acids.

The chain recombines TRBV30 with TRBJ1-1; no reliable D call. Germline V CDR1 and CDR2: GTSNPN, SVGIG (reference sequence). Trimming cost V 2 bases and J 5 bases, with 15 bases left between them. The CDR3 consists of 14 residues. This chain's CDR3 is CAWSIRTRRTEAFF. The CDR3 DNA reads TGTGCCTGGAGTATTAGGACGAGGAGGACTGAAGCTTTCTTT.

This chain connects TRBV5-1 to TRBJ1-1; D not resolved. The V gene lost 2 bases and the J gene lost 1 base, with 12 bases spanning the gap. The germline V gene has CDR1 SGHRS and CDR2 YFSETQ. The CDR3 is made up of 15 amino acids. CDR3 amino acids: CASSLTVSGNTEAFF. The CDR3 DNA follows: TGCGCCAGCAGCTTAACCGTCAGTGGGAACACTGAAGCTTTCTTT.

The chain uses TRBV5-1 and TRBJ1-2; 7 bases align to TRBD1. The CDR3 loop spans 15 amino acids. From germline, CDR1 is SGHRS and CDR2 YFSETQ. V was pared by 0 bases and J by 8 bases, with 10 bases of the junction left unmatched. The CDR3 sequence is CASSLVEGASGGYTF. The CDR3 DNA reads TGCGCCAGCAGCTTGGTGGAGGGGGCGAGTGGGGGCTACACCTTC.

The gene calls are TRBV2 and TRBJ1-1; no clear D gene. Trimming removed 8 bases at V and 0 bases at J, with 7 bases between. Germline loops: CDR1 SNHLY, CDR2 FYNNEI. The CDR3 runs 12 residues. CDR3 in DNA: TGTGCCAGCCTCAGAATGAACACTGAAGCTTTCTTT. This sequence encodes CASLRMNTEAFF.

This clone was seen a single time. The chain carries TRBV5-1 and TRBJ2-1; 8 positions match TRBD1. Germline CDR1 reads SGHRS; CDR2 reads YFSETQ. The V gene end was trimmed by 2 bases and the J gene end by 2 bases; junction bases not matched to a gene: 9. The CDR3 loop spans 17 amino acids. The CDR3 region is CASSLATGTGAYNEQFF. The CDR3 DNA reads TGCGCCAGCAGCTTAGCCACCGGGACAGGAGCCTACAATGAGCAGTTCTTC.

The V gene is TRBV5-1, the J gene TRBJ2-3; TRBD1 or TRBD2 may be the D gene (6 bases each). The V gene's germline CDR1 is SGHRS and CDR2 YFSETQ. The CDR3 is 15 amino acids. The V gene lost 6 bases and the J gene lost 6 bases, with 20 bases spanning the gap. Here the CDR3 reads CASMWGASSADTQYF. DNA for the CDR3: TGCGCCAGCATGTGGGGGGCGAGCTCCGCGGATACGCAGTATTTT.

A few counts support this clone. This chain links TRBV12-3 or TRBV12-4 with TRBJ1-1; D unresolved. Trimming took off 5 bases at V and 0 bases at J, with 7 bases between the two ends. This CDR3 has 13 residues. CDR3 in amino acids: CASSQLMNTEAFF. Here the CDR3 DNA reads TGTGCCAGCAGTCAACTAATGAACACTGAAGCTTTCTTT.

The chain employs TRBV7-2 and TRBJ2-5; TRBD2 agrees at 10 bases. Germline V gene sequence: CDR1 SGHTA, CDR2 FQGNSA. There are 17 residues in the CDR3. J gave up 0 bases and V 5 bases, and 9 bases lay outside the gene matches. In nucleotides, the CDR3 is TGTGCCAGCAGCCATAGACTAGCGGGTCTGTACCAAGAGACCCAGTACTTC. This encodes CASSHRLAGLYQETQYF.

This chain connects TRBV10-1 to TRBJ1-1; D is unresolved. The CDR3 runs 18 residues. The germline V gene has CDR1 WNHNN and CDR2 SYGVQD (reference sequence). The V end was cut by 3 bases, the J end by 0 bases, with 20 bases between. The CDR3 loop is CASSEVKGRLFLNTEAFF. CDR3 bases: TGCGCCAGCAGTGAAGTCAAGGGCAGACTTTTTTTGAACACTGAAGCTTTCTTT.

The chain couples TRBV9 to TRBJ2-5; D gene ambiguous. This CDR3 comprises 14 residues. Trimming cost V 4 bases and J 4 bases, with 14 bases left between them. The germline V gene has CDR1 SGDLS and CDR2 YYNGEE. CDR3 in amino acids: CASSQTSTGETQYF. The DNA for the CDR3 is TGTGCCAGCAGCCAGACTTCGACGGGAGAGACCCAGTACTTC. Filled out from reference TRBV9 and TRBJ2-5, the complete variable domain reads DSGVTQTPKHLITATGQRVTLRCSPRSGDLSVYWYQQSLDQGLQFLIQYYNGEERAKGNILERFSAQQFPDLHSELNLSSLELGDSALYFCASSQTSTGETQYFGPGTRLLVL.

Only one count was recorded for this clone. This chain connects TRBV27 to TRBJ2-1; no firm D call. The CDR3 has 13 amino acids. With 2 bases removed from V and 7 bases from J, the gap between germline ends came to 9 bases. Germline-derived CDR1 and CDR2 are MNHEY and SMNVEV (reference sequence). The CDR3 nucleotides read TGTGCCAGCAGTTTAAGTTTCGGGAATGAGCAGTTCTTC. Protein sequence: CASSLSFGNEQFF.

This clone was recorded only once. The genes are TRBV19 and TRBJ1-6; D may be TRBD1 (6 bases). The V end lost 5 bases, the J end lost 4 bases, and 12 bases lay between the germline ends. From germline, CDR1 is LNHDA and CDR2 SQIVND (reference sequence). The CDR3 runs to 15 residues. The CDR3 coding sequence is TGTGCCAGTAGTGGTGGACAGCCTTATAATTCACCCCTCCACTTT. It is translated as CASSGGQPYNSPLHF.

The rearrangement links TRBV6-6 to TRBJ2-1; 11 bases agree with TRBD2. CDR3 length equals 18 residues. Trimming at V came to 5 bases and at J to 6 bases, leaving 15 bases not matched to a gene. The germline CDR1 and CDR2 sequences are MNHNY and SVGAGI (reference sequence). The CDR3 reads CASSPVAGGPINANEQFF. The CDR3 DNA sequence: TGTGCCAGCAGTCCCGTAGCGGGGGGGCCAATAAACGCCAATGAGCAGTTCTTC.

CDR3 loop: CASIRLRGTGVTGELFF. DNA of the CDR3: TGTGCCAGCATAAGACTCCGGGGCACAGGGGTCACCGGGGAGCTGTTTTTT. This chain uses TRBV11-2 with TRBJ2-2, with 7 bases aligning to TRBD1. The CDR3 has 17 amino acids. Germline loops: CDR1 SGHAT, CDR2 FQNNGV. The junction had 15 bases not matched to a gene; V was cut back by 7 bases and J by 4 bases.

The rearrangement links TRBV5-6 to TRBJ1-2; 8 bases fit TRBD1. The CDR3 runs 14 residues. Trimming took 3 bases from V and 6 from J; bases not matched to a gene: 7. The V gene's germline CDR1 is SGHDT and CDR2 YYEEEE. This CDR3 is CASSSTGEENGYTF. The CDR3 bases are TGTGCCAGCAGCTCGACAGGGGAGGAGAATGGCTACACCTTC.

The chain couples TRBV13 to TRBJ2-1; maybe TRBD1 (5 bases). Trimming took off 8 bases at V and 4 bases at J, with 9 bases between the two ends. There are 12 residues in the CDR3. Germline V gene data show CDR1 as PRHDT and CDR2 as FYEKMQ (reference sequence). CDR3 amino acids: CASEQEYNEQFF. CDR3 in DNA: TGTGCCAGCGAACAGGAGTACAATGAGCAGTTCTTC.

The chain employs TRBV5-1 and TRBJ1-1; TRBD1 matches at 8 bases. Germline V gene data show CDR1 as SGHRS and CDR2 as YFSETQ. This CDR3 contains 16 residues. Trimming removed 0 bases from V and 4 bases from J; junction bases left unmatched: 8. CDR3 in amino acids: CASSLAQGASGTEAFF. The CDR3 DNA is TGCGCCAGCAGCTTGGCCCAGGGGGCGTCAGGCACTGAAGCTTTCTTT. Supplemented by reference TRBV5-1 and TRBJ1-1, the full variable domain reads KAGVTQTPRYLIKTRGQQVTLSCSPISGHRSVSWYQQTPGQGLQFLFEYFSETQRNKGNFPGRFSGRQFSNSRSEMNVSTLELGDSALYLCASSLAQGASGTEAFFGQGTRLTVV.

This chain connects TRBV7-2 to TRBJ2-2, with D possibly being TRBD2 (5 bases). V dropped 6 bases and J dropped 1 base, with 12 bases sitting between them. The CDR3 is 15 amino acids. Germline lookup yields CDR1 SGHTA and CDR2 FQGNSA. The CDR3 here is CASRTGNQNTGELFF. CDR3 coding DNA: TGTGCCAGCAGGACCGGGAACCAGAACACCGGGGAGCTGTTTTTT.

This clone was observed a single time. This chain joins TRBV3-1 (or the pseudogene TRBV3-2) and TRBJ1-2; the match to TRBD1 covers 7 bases. The CDR3 spans 20 residues. CDR1 is LGHDT and CDR2 is YNNKEL in the germline V gene (reference sequence). The junction had 21 bases not matched to a gene; V was cut back by 5 bases and J by 0 bases. CDR3 nucleotides: TGTGCCAGCAGCTACGCAAGAGGACAGGCTATCACCTTAGCTAACTATGGCTACACCTTC. This translates into CASSYARGQAITLANYGYTF.

The chain uses TRBV6-2 or TRBV6-3 and TRBJ1-3; no clear D gene. Germline V lookup: CDR1 MNHEY, CDR2 SVGEGT. This CDR3 comprises 13 residues. Between the trimmed V and J ends, which lost 4 bases and 0 bases, there was a span of 4 bases. DNA of the CDR3: TGTGCCAGCAGTTTGGACTCTGGAAACACCATATATTTT. Encoded protein: CASSLDSGNTIYF.